Listed here are 19 T cell receptor beta chains from one sample, sequenced in a study of tumour-infiltrating T cells in Burkitt lymphoma. Generated by immunoSEQ multiplex PCR, the TCRdb table keeps only in-frame clones and is missing some. This sample has approximately 15,000 clones, with about 80% found just once. Material for sequencing was tumor tissue. These receptors came from a human donor with diffuse large B-cell lymphoma.

A remark on this clone: The same CDR3 can be traced to other DNA sequences in this sample. The V gene is TRBV5-6, the J gene TRBJ1-2; D is unclear. The V gene lost 3 bases and the J gene lost 3 bases, with 6 bases spanning the gap. Germline CDR1 reads SGHDT; CDR2 reads YYEEEE. The CDR3 is 12 amino acids. The chain's CDR3 is CASSSDYYGYTF. The CDR3 nucleotides read TGTGCCAGCAGCTCCGACTACTATGGCTACACCTTC.

The genes are TRBV7-2 and TRBJ2-7; 8 positions agree with TRBD2. The germline gives CDR1 SGHTA, CDR2 FQGNSA. The length of the CDR3 is 14 residues. V dropped 2 bases and J dropped 6; count of bases not matched to a gene: 6. The CDR3 region is CASSLNSGSSEQYF. In DNA form, the CDR3 reads TGTGCCAGCAGCTTAAACAGCGGGAGTTCCGAGCAGTACTTC.

V gene TRBV7-2 combines with J gene TRBJ2-3; D possibly corresponds to TRBD2 (6 bases). Germline CDR1 SGHTA, CDR2 FQGNSA. With 0 bases removed from V and 0 bases from J, the gap between germline ends came to 16 bases. The CDR3 covers 18 residues. The CDR3 protein is CASSLAGGRTASTDTQYF. The CDR3 DNA is TGTGCCAGCAGCTTAGCGGGGGGTCGTACCGCTAGCACAGATACGCAGTATTTT.

The V call is TRBV7-3, the J call TRBJ2-1, with 9 positions matching TRBD1. Trimming cost V 3 bases and J 0 bases; bases outside gene matches: 0. CDR3 length: 15 amino acids. Germline V gene lookup returns CDR1 SGHTA and CDR2 FQGTGA. CDR3 residues: CASSLGQGSYNEQFF. In DNA, the CDR3 is TGTGCCAGCAGCTTGGGACAGGGCTCCTACAATGAGCAGTTCTTC.

This sequence joins TRBV19 and TRBJ2-7; no clear D gene. Germline CDR1 is LNHDA and CDR2 is SQIVND (reference sequence). V was shortened by 10 bases and J by 7 bases, with 11 bases between the two germline ends. CDR3 length: 10 amino acids. In nucleotides, the CDR3 is TGTGCCACCCGAGATGGGGAGCAGTACTTC. This sequence encodes CATRDGEQYF. Full variable domain (outside the CDR3, taken from reference TRBV19 and TRBJ2-7): DGGITQSPKYLFRKEGQNVTLSCEQNLNHDAMYWYRQDPGQGLRLIYYSQIVNDFQKGDIAEGYSVSREKKESFPLTVTSAQKNPTAFYLCATRDGEQYFGPGTRLTVT.

A note on this clone: The sample contains more than one DNA sequence encoding this CDR3. This sequence joins TRBV9 and TRBJ2-7; 7 nucleotides align to TRBD1. This CDR3 spans 14 amino acids. Per germline, CDR1 SGDLS and CDR2 YYNGEE. J lost 5 bases, V lost 3 bases, and 8 bases had no gene match. CDR3 region: CASSGPGGGNEQYF. In nucleotides, the CDR3 is TGTGCCAGCAGCGGGCCAGGGGGTGGCAACGAGCAGTACTTC.

This chain connects TRBV7-2 to TRBJ1-1; D gene ambiguous. From germline, CDR1 is SGHTA and CDR2 FQGNSA. This CDR3 has 13 residues. Trimming removed 4 bases at V and 6 bases at J, with 12 bases between. The CDR3 loop is CASSSRVGAEAFF. For the CDR3, the DNA is TGTGCCAGCAGCTCACGAGTAGGTGCTGAAGCTTTCTTT.

The chain has TRBV5-1 and TRBJ1-2, with D perhaps matching TRBD1 (6 bases). This CDR3 comprises 12 residues. The V gene lost 4 bases and the J gene lost 3 bases, with 7 bases spanning the gap. Germline CDR1 reads SGHRS; CDR2 reads YFSETQ. CDR3 bases: TGCGCCAGCAGCAGGGGGGACTATGGCTACACCTTC. It encodes CASSRGDYGYTF.

The J gene is TRBJ1-1, the V gene TRBV19, with D unresolved. Germline V lookup: CDR1 LNHDA, CDR2 SQIVND (reference sequence). The CDR3 loop spans 13 amino acids. Deletions cut 7 bases from V and 1 base from J, with 10 bases between. CDR3 nucleotides: TGTGCCAGTACCGTTCGATCGAACACTGAAGCTTTCTTT. Translated: CASTVRSNTEAFF. Based on the CDR3 plus reference TRBV19 and TRBJ1-1, the full variable domain is DGGITQSPKYLFRKEGQNVTLSCEQNLNHDAMYWYRQDPGQGLRLIYYSQIVNDFQKGDIAEGYSVSREKKESFPLTVTSAQKNPTAFYLCASTVRSNTEAFFGQGTRLTVV.

This chain connects TRBV19 to TRBJ1-1; D perhaps matches TRBD1 (5 bases). The germline V gene has CDR1 LNHDA and CDR2 SQIVND (reference sequence). The CDR3 has 13 amino acids. V gave up 5 bases and J gave up 3 bases, with 10 bases separating them. CDR3: CASSVRGDTEAFF. In DNA form, the CDR3 reads TGTGCCAGTAGTGTCCGGGGGGACACTGAAGCTTTCTTT.

The genes are TRBV29-1 and TRBJ2-7; TRBD1 aligns across 8 bases. Germline CDR1 and CDR2: SQVTM and ANQGSEA. The CDR3 spans 13 residues. The V gene end was trimmed by 4 bases and the J gene end by 3 bases; junction bases not matched to a gene: 5. The CDR3, as DNA: TGCAGCGTTGCCTCCGGACAGGGCTACGAGCAGTACTTC. It encodes CSVASGQGYEQYF.

To note about this clone: Other DNA sequences from this sample encode an identical CDR3 as well. J is TRBJ1-2 and V is TRBV6-5, with 8 positions matching TRBD1. The CDR3 loop spans 13 amino acids. J gave up 6 bases and V 6 bases, and 6 bases lay outside the gene matches. In germline, CDR1 is MNHEY, CDR2 SVGAGI. The DNA of the CDR3 is TGTGCCAGCAGGACTAGGACAGGGAATGGCTACACCTTC. The encoded protein is CASRTRTGNGYTF.

This chain uses TRBV4-2 with TRBJ2-1; maybe TRBD2 (6 bases). This CDR3 has 16 amino acids. The V end was cut by 0 bases, the J end by 0 bases, with 9 bases between. Germline CDR1 and CDR2: LGHNA and YNFKEQ. CDR3: CASSQDMGGSYNEQFF. The CDR3 coding sequence is TGTGCCAGCAGCCAAGATATGGGAGGCTCCTACAATGAGCAGTTCTTC.

The V call is TRBV10-2, the J call TRBJ1-1; D not resolved. Germline CDR1 reads WSHSY; CDR2 reads SAAADI. Between the trimmed V and J ends, which lost 5 bases and 6 bases, there was a span of 7 bases. The CDR3 totals 11 residues. The CDR3: CASSFKAEAFF. The CDR3 coding sequence is TGCGCCAGCAGTTTTAAAGCTGAAGCTTTCTTT.

The chain joins TRBV2 to TRBJ2-1, with 8 bases aligning to TRBD2. V shed 8 bases, J shed 0 bases, and the junction held 3 bases outside the gene matches. Per the germline V gene, CDR1 is SNHLY and CDR2 is FYNNEI. CDR3 length: 14 residues. For the CDR3, the DNA is TGTGCCAGCCTCAGCGGGAGCTCCTACAATGAGCAGTTCTTC. It encodes CASLSGSSYNEQFF.

The rearrangement joins TRBV2 to TRBJ2-3, with D tentatively TRBD2 (6 bases). Per the germline V gene, CDR1 is SNHLY and CDR2 is FYNNEI. This CDR3 has 12 residues. The V end was cut by 6 bases, the J end by 9 bases, with 13 bases between. CDR3 nucleotide sequence: TGTGCCAGCAGAGCAGACAGCGGGACGCAGTATTTT. As protein: CASRADSGTQYF.

This clone has only a few counts. This chain connects TRBV7-2 to TRBJ1-1, with unresolved D. The V end lost 5 bases, the J end lost 1 base, and 11 bases lay between the germline ends. The germline CDR1 and CDR2 sequences are SGHTA and FQGNSA. The CDR3 is 14 residues long. The CDR3 bases are TGTGCCAGCAGCCCCGTGGCGGGGAACACTGAAGCTTTCTTT. It is translated as CASSPVAGNTEAFF. Supplemented by reference TRBV7-2 and TRBJ1-1, the full variable domain reads GAGVSQSPSNKVTEKGKDVELRCDPISGHTALYWYRQSLGQGLEFLIYFQGNSAPDKSGLPSDRFSAERTGGSVSTLTIQRTQQEDSAVYLCASSPVAGNTEAFFGQGTRLTVV.

The chain joins TRBV10-1 to TRBJ1-5, with TRBD1 identical over 7 bases. V lost 3 bases and J lost 11; bases outside the gene matches: 7. The V gene's germline CDR1 is WNHNN and CDR2 SYGVQD (reference sequence). The CDR3 has 13 amino acids. CDR3 residues: CASSEAGGGTQHF. The CDR3 coding sequence is TGCGCCAGCAGTGAAGCAGGGGGGGGGACCCAGCATTTT.

This chain joins TRBV10-1 and TRBJ2-1; the match to TRBD2 covers 10 bases. The CDR3 runs to 15 residues. J gave up 4 bases and V 3 bases, and 3 bases lay outside the gene matches. CDR1 and CDR2 (germline): WNHNN, SYGVQD (reference sequence). Written as DNA, the CDR3 is TGCGCCAGCAGTGATCTAGCGGGAGTGTACAATGAGCAGTTCTTC. Translation gives CASSDLAGVYNEQFF.